The rows below give T cell receptor beta chains drawn from one sample of a study of STAT3 mutations in large granular lymphocyte leukemia. The repertoire was sequenced with immunoSEQ multiplex PCR; TCRdb's copy has only in-frame clones and lacks some. The table has some 9,800 clones, roughly 87% seen once; the top ten hold about 29%. Input material: peripheral blood mononuclear cells. These receptor sequences come from a man in his sixties with T-cell large granular lymphocyte leukemia. Some clones in this sample may be carry-over from other donors' samples. Both conserved end residues are part of each CDR3. A D gene is named only where the DNA matches it firmly. Size is stated for part of the rows, as once, few or many counts, or as a class when the clone is expanded.

.	TRBV7-9	TRBJ2-6	.	CASSVDGAVEGANVLTF	TGTGCCAGCAGCGTAGACGGGGCGGTGGAGGGGGCCAACGTCCTGACTTTC
TRBD2	TRBV6-5	TRBJ2-1	once	CASSRTSGTLNEQFF	TGTGCCAGCAGTCGGACTAGCGGGACCCTCAATGAGCAGTTCTTC
TRBD1	TRBV6-5	TRBJ2-3	.	CASSLYRGTDTQYF	TGTGCCAGCAGTCTCTACAGGGGGACCGATACGCAGTATTTT
.	TRBV7-9	TRBJ2-7	.	CASSLDYSYEQYF	TGTGCCAGCAGCTTAGACTACTCCTACGAGCAGTACTTC
TRBD1	TRBV6-5	TRBJ2-7	.	CASSYEGGAGYEQYF	TGTGCCAGCAGTTACGAAGGGGGCGCAGGATACGAGCAGTACTTC
TRBD2	TRBV4-1	TRBJ2-1	.	CASSPSSGRYNEQFF	TGCGCCAGCAGCCCGAGTAGCGGGAGGTACAATGAGCAGTTCTTC
TRBD2	TRBV11-2	TRBJ2-7	.	CASSFSGRAYEQYF	TGTGCCAGCAGCTTTAGCGGGAGGGCATACGAGCAGTACTTC
.	TRBV28	TRBJ2-5	.	CASSLARRTKETQYF	TGTGCCAGCAGTTTAGCGAGGCGGACTAAAGAGACCCAGTACTTC
TRBD1	TRBV29-1	TRBJ1-3	.	CSVEGGHRGSGNTIYF	TGCAGCGTTGAAGGGGGACACAGGGGGTCTGGAAACACCATATATTTT
.	TRBV9	TRBJ2-5	.	CASTRGGTYQETQYF	TGTGCCAGCACCAGGGGCGGGACGTACCAAGAGACCCAGTACTTC
.	TRBV7-9	TRBJ2-3	once	CASSAGLSTDTQYF	TGTGCCAGCAGCGCGGGACTTAGCACAGATACGCAGTATTTT
.	TRBV28	TRBJ2-1	.	CASSWLESEQFF	TGTGCCAGCAGTTGGCTAGAGAGTGAGCAGTTCTTC
.	TRBV27	TRBJ2-5	.	CASSLTPYQETQYF	TGTGCCAGCAGTCTAACCCCGTACCAAGAGACCCAGTACTTC
TRBD2	TRBV7-9	TRBJ2-7	.	CASSLSSVGGYEQYF	TGTGCCAGCAGCTTATCCTCTGTGGGGGGGTACGAGCAGTACTTC
.	TRBV2	TRBJ2-7	.	CASSSSIRGPYEQYF	TGTGCCAGCAGTAGTAGCATTAGGGGCCCCTACGAGCAGTACTTC
TRBD1	TRBV18	TRBJ2-7	once	CASSAGTGGDEQYF	TGTGCCAGCTCCGCCGGGACAGGGGGCGACGAGCAGTACTTC
.	TRBV5-1	TRBJ2-7	.	CASSLAPGSSYEQYF	TGCGCCAGCAGCTTGGCCCCTGGATCCTCCTACGAGCAGTACTTC
TRBD1	TRBV27	TRBJ2-7	medium-sized	CASSGQDSSYEQYF	TGTGCCAGCAGTGGACAGGATTCTTCCTACGAGCAGTACTTC
.	TRBV7-9	TRBJ2-1	.	CASSPGRSSYNEQFF	TGTGCCAGCAGCCCCGGCCGTAGCTCCTACAATGAGCAGTTCTTC
.	TRBV5-4	TRBJ1-1	.	CASSSLQGRNTEAFF	TGTGCCAGCAGCAGCTTACAGGGCCGAAACACTGAAGCTTTCTTT
TRBD2	TRBV6-6	TRBJ2-3	.	CASTGSAGEGTQYF	TGTGCCAGCACTGGATCGGCGGGAGAGGGGACGCAGTATTTT
.	TRBV29-1	TRBJ1-3	.	CSVGDGNTIYF	TGCAGCGTTGGCGACGGAAACACCATATATTTT
.	TRBV29-1	TRBJ1-2	few	CSVGDWDYGYTF	TGCAGCGTGGGCGACTGGGACTATGGCTACACCTTC
TRBD1	TRBV5-1	TRBJ2-7	.	CASSLVRDSSSYEQYF	TGCGCCAGCAGCCTGGTCCGGGACAGTTCCTCCTACGAGCAGTACTTC
TRBD1	TRBV7-8	TRBJ2-5	.	CASSLDRAGGGPKETQYF	TGTGCCAGCAGCTTAGATCGAGCAGGGGGTGGGCCCAAGGAGACCCAGTACTTC
.	TRBV11-3	TRBJ2-5	.	CASSAEGTALETQYF	TGTGCCAGCAGCGCCGAAGGGACGGCCCTTGAGACCCAGTACTTC
TRBD1	TRBV12-5	TRBJ2-2	.	CASGLASQGTGYTGELFF	TGTGCTAGTGGTTTGGCCTCCCAAGGGACAGGGTATACCGGGGAGCTGTTTTTT
.	TRBV19	TRBJ1-5	.	CASGQSRTYQPQHF	TGTGCCAGTGGACAGTCGAGGACTTATCAGCCCCAGCATTTT
.	TRBV7-2	TRBJ1-4	.	CASNPAGGTPNEKLFF	TGTGCCAGCAACCCAGCGGGGGGGACCCCTAATGAAAAACTGTTTTTT
.	TRBV27	TRBJ1-1	.	CASSLHRVGGNTEAFF	TGTGCCAGCAGTCTCCACAGGGTGGGAGGGAACACTGAAGCTTTCTTT
.	TRBV6-5	TRBJ1-5	few	CASSYVKTNQPQHF	TGTGCCAGCAGTTACGTAAAAACGAATCAGCCCCAGCATTTT
.	TRBV5-1	TRBJ1-3	.	CASSPTGPSSGNTIYF	TGCGCCAGCAGCCCCACGGGACCCTCCTCTGGAAACACCATATATTTT
.	TRBV15	TRBJ2-1	.	CATSTGTTNEQFF	TGTGCCACCAGCACCGGGACCACCAATGAGCAGTTCTTC
.	TRBV28	TRBJ2-7	.	CASSTTGVLIDEQYF	TGTGCCAGCAGTACAACAGGTGTCCTGATAGACGAGCAGTACTTC
.	TRBV28	TRBJ2-7	.	CASSFQNYEQYF	TGTGCCAGCAGTTTCCAGAACTACGAGCAGTACTTC
.	TRBV9	TRBJ2-7	.	CASSPPGGRGFYEQYF	TGTGCCAGCAGCCCACCCGGGGGGCGGGGATTCTACGAGCAGTACTTC